The next 30 T cell receptor beta chains were all read from a single sample in a study of blood T cell repertoires in COVID-19. Here immunoSEQ multiplex PCR was the method, and the copy in TCRdb shows in-frame clones only, minus some. The sample has about 180,000 clones, roughly 86% seen once. The sample was peripheral blood. These receptors were obtained from a woman in her thirties with active or convalescent COVID-19.

J is TRBJ1-3 and V is TRBV13; D unresolved. Germline lookup yields CDR1 PRHDT and CDR2 FYEKMQ (reference sequence). V gave up 4 bases and J gave up 4 bases, with 26 bases separating them. This CDR3 is built from 19 residues. This CDR3 is CASSSADILYGKYGNTIYF. CDR3 DNA sequence: TGTGCCAGCAGCTCGGCAGATATCCTTTACGGGAAATACGGAAACACCATATATTTT.

This chain links TRBV6-6 with TRBJ1-2, with 8 positions matching TRBD1. CDR1 is MNHNY, CDR2 SVGAGI, per germline (reference sequence). The CDR3 runs 14 residues. V dropped 3 bases and J dropped 4; count of bases not matched to a gene: 4. The chain's CDR3 is CASSYPDRAYGYTF. The CDR3 region has the DNA TGTGCCAGCAGTTATCCGGACAGGGCCTATGGCTACACCTTC.

About this clone itself: The sample holds other DNA sequences that translate to the same CDR3. This rearrangement joins TRBV5-1 to TRBJ1-3; tentative D call: TRBD1 (5 bases). Trimming took 0 bases from V and 1 from J, leaving 8 bases between them. CDR3 length: 15 residues. CDR1 is SGHRS, CDR2 YFSETQ, per germline. The CDR3, as DNA: TGCGCCAGCAGCTTGGTAGGGGATTCTGGAAACACCATATATTTT. Translated, it gives CASSLVGDSGNTIYF.

The chain couples TRBV4-1 to TRBJ1-4; TRBD1 is a possible D gene (6 bases). The CDR3 runs to 15 residues. The V and J ends lost 0 bases and 5 bases respectively, with 10 bases between them. CDR1 MGHRA and CDR2 YSYEKL come from the germline V gene. In DNA form, the CDR3 reads TGCGCCAGCAGCCAAGATAGAACAGGGAATGAAAAACTGTTTTTT. This encodes CASSQDRTGNEKLFF.

The rearrangement uses TRBV4-2 and TRBJ2-7; perhaps TRBD2 as D (6 bases). Germline-derived CDR1 and CDR2 are LGHNA and YNFKEQ. The CDR3 spans 15 residues. Trimming removed 8 bases at V and 6 bases at J, with 23 bases between. The CDR3 protein is CASSFGGTSMGEQYF. CDR3 DNA: TGTGCCAGCTCTTTCGGCGGGACTTCGATGGGCGAGCAGTACTTC.

In DNA form, the CDR3 reads TGTGCCAGCAGTTTGAGGGAGGGCTATGGCTACACCTTC. This gives the protein CASSLREGYGYTF. This rearrangement joins TRBV27 to TRBJ1-2, with D uncertain. The ends were cut back, 3 bases at V and 4 bases at J, with 9 bases in the middle. CDR3 size: 13 residues. The germline gives CDR1 MNHEY, CDR2 SMNVEV (reference sequence).

V usage is TRBV7-2 and J usage is TRBJ2-5, with D possibly being TRBD2 (6 bases). CDR3 size: 15 residues. Germline V CDR1 and CDR2: SGHTA, FQGNSA. V dropped 5 bases and J dropped 1 base, with 14 bases sitting between them. This CDR3 reads CASSPVGGGQETQYF. CDR3 nucleotide sequence: TGTGCCAGCAGCCCCGTTGGGGGAGGCCAAGAGACCCAGTACTTC. The entire variable domain, with the rest obtained from reference TRBV7-2 and TRBJ2-5, is as follows: GAGVSQSPSNKVTEKGKDVELRCDPISGHTALYWYRQSLGQGLEFLIYFQGNSAPDKSGLPSDRFSAERTGGSVSTLTIQRTQQEDSAVYLCASSPVGGGQETQYFGPGTRLLVL.

V is TRBV19 and J is TRBJ1-3; D remains unclear. Germline-derived CDR1 and CDR2 are LNHDA and SQIVND (reference sequence). V was cut by 5 bases and J by 4 bases, with 15 bases left in between. The CDR3 runs to 15 residues. CDR3 DNA: TGTGCCAGTAGTCATCTCGAGGGTCGGGGAAACACCATATATTTT. Its translation: CASSHLEGRGNTIYF.

The CDR3 sequence is CASTTGYEQYF. CDR3 DNA: TGTGCCAGTACCACAGGGTACGAGCAGTACTTC. The chain carries TRBV19 and TRBJ2-7, with a possible D match to TRBD1 (6 bases). Trimming stripped 7 bases from V and 4 bases from J, with 8 bases between. Germline CDR1 LNHDA, CDR2 SQIVND (reference sequence). This CDR3 has 11 amino acids. The full variable domain, completed using reference TRBV19 and TRBJ2-7, is DGGITQSPKYLFRKEGQNVTLSCEQNLNHDAMYWYRQDPGQGLRLIYYSQIVNDFQKGDIAEGYSVSREKKESFPLTVTSAQKNPTAFYLCASTTGYEQYFGPGTRLTVT.

The V and J genes are TRBV15 and TRBJ2-1; perhaps TRBD2 as D (5 bases). The CDR3 length is 14 residues. Looked up from germline, CDR1 is LNHNV and CDR2 is YYDKDF (reference sequence). Trimming stripped 5 bases from V and 3 bases from J, with 11 bases between. DNA for the CDR3: TGTGCCACCAGCCCCGACGGACTCTACAATGAGCAGTTCTTC. This gives the protein CATSPDGLYNEQFF.

In this sample, this clone turned up once. The chain has TRBV5-1 and TRBJ1-2, with a tentative D call TRBD1 (5 bases). Trimming removed 4 bases at V and 4 bases at J, with 11 bases between. Germline lookup yields CDR1 SGHRS and CDR2 YFSETQ. There are 13 residues in the CDR3. CDR3 amino acids: CASSEQGVYGYTF. CDR3 nucleotides: TGCGCCAGCAGCGAGCAGGGTGTCTATGGCTACACCTTC. The entire variable domain, with the rest obtained from reference TRBV5-1 and TRBJ1-2, is as follows: KAGVTQTPRYLIKTRGQQVTLSCSPISGHRSVSWYQQTPGQGLQFLFEYFSETQRNKGNFPGRFSGRQFSNSRSEMNVSTLELGDSALYLCASSEQGVYGYTFGSGTRLTVV.

The gene calls are TRBV5-6 and TRBJ1-4; 7 bases are a match to TRBD1. Germline V lookup: CDR1 SGHDT, CDR2 YYEEEE. J gave up 4 bases and V 4 bases, and 7 bases lay outside the gene matches. This CDR3 is 15 amino acids long. The CDR3 reads CASSLSGGNNEKLFF. CDR3 DNA sequence: TGTGCCAGCAGCCTTTCAGGGGGTAATAATGAAAAACTGTTTTTT.

V usage is TRBV18 and J usage is TRBJ2-3; TRBD2 matches 12 bases. The junction had 9 bases not matched to a gene; V was cut back by 2 bases and J by 6 bases. The length of the CDR3 is 17 residues. Germline V gives CDR1 KGHSH, CDR2 LQKENI. CDR3 in DNA: TGTGCCAGCTCACCATACCTAGCGGGGGGGACCTCGGATACGCAGTATTTT. Protein: CASSPYLAGGTSDTQYF.

The J gene is TRBJ1-5, the V gene TRBV9; D is unclear. CDR1 is SGDLS, CDR2 YYNGEE, per germline. V was clipped by 0 bases and J by 0 bases, with 7 bases between them. The CDR3 length is 15 residues. CDR3 in amino acids: CASSVAGISNQPQHF. CDR3 in DNA: TGTGCCAGCAGCGTAGCGGGAATTAGCAATCAGCCCCAGCATTTT. The full variable domain, completed using reference TRBV9 and TRBJ1-5, is DSGVTQTPKHLITATGQRVTLRCSPRSGDLSVYWYQQSLDQGLQFLIQYYNGEERAKGNILERFSAQQFPDLHSELNLSSLELGDSALYFCASSVAGISNQPQHFGDGTRLSIL.

The V gene is TRBV28, the J gene TRBJ2-5; no reliable D call. Trimming removed 8 bases from V and 4 bases from J, with 14 bases in between. Germline CDR1 reads MDHEN; CDR2 reads SYDVKM. This CDR3 is built from 13 residues. In DNA, the CDR3 is TGTGCCAGCCGCACGGAGAGTCCAGAGACCCAGTACTTC. Encoded protein: CASRTESPETQYF.

The V call is TRBV19, the J call TRBJ2-6; 11 bases map to TRBD1. The germline gives CDR1 LNHDA, CDR2 SQIVND (reference sequence). Unmatched junction bases numbered 10, after V lost 7 bases and J lost 2 bases. CDR3 length equals 18 residues. The CDR3 reads CASTPWGQGVPGANVLTF. CDR3 DNA sequence: TGTGCCAGTACCCCCTGGGGACAGGGGGTGCCTGGGGCCAACGTCCTGACTTTC.

V is TRBV10-1 and J is TRBJ2-1; D call uncertain. This CDR3 region has 14 residues. The germline V gene has CDR1 WNHNN and CDR2 SYGVQD (reference sequence). V was pared by 0 bases and J by 2 bases, with 5 bases between. The CDR3 DNA follows: TGCGCCAGCAGTGAGTCGGGCGCCTACAATGAGCAGTTCTTC. This codes for CASSESGAYNEQFF.

In this sample, this clone turned up a few times. This chain links TRBV18 with TRBJ2-7; TRBD1 matches 7 bases. V shed 3 bases and J 5 bases; nucleotides not matched to a gene: 7. The CDR3 covers 14 residues. Germline values: CDR1 KGHSH, CDR2 LQKENI. CDR3 residues: CASSPTGTVNEQYF. CDR3 DNA sequence: TGTGCCAGCTCACCGACAGGGACAGTCAACGAGCAGTACTTC.

This chain joins TRBV28 and TRBJ1-5, with D possibly matching TRBD1 (6 bases). Germline values: CDR1 MDHEN, CDR2 SYDVKM. The germline V and J ends were trimmed by 3 bases and 0 bases, with 12 bases remaining between them. CDR3 length equals 16 residues. The CDR3 protein is CASSFRQGSSNQPQHF. Here the CDR3 DNA reads TGTGCCAGCAGTTTCAGGCAGGGGAGTAGCAATCAGCCCCAGCATTTT. The whole variable domain, remainder taken from reference TRBV28 and TRBJ1-5, is DVKVTQSSRYLVKRTGEKVFLECVQDMDHENMFWYRQDPGLGLRLIYFSYDVKMKEKGDIPEGYSVSREKKERFSLILESASTNQTSMYLCASSFRQGSSNQPQHFGDGTRLSIL.

The chain combines TRBV10-1 with TRBJ2-1; 8 nucleotides agree with TRBD2. Unmatched junction bases numbered 5, after V lost 2 bases and J lost 8 bases. Germline values: CDR1 WNHNN, CDR2 SYGVQD (reference sequence). The length of the CDR3 is 14 residues. The CDR3 sequence: CASSEPGTRDEQFF. The DNA for the CDR3 is TGCGCCAGCAGTGAGCCCGGGACTAGGGATGAGCAGTTCTTC.

V gene TRBV28 combines with J gene TRBJ2-7; possibly TRBD2 for D (7 bases). V gave up 5 bases and J gave up 4 bases, with 15 bases separating them. The CDR3 has 14 residues. From germline, CDR1 is MDHEN and CDR2 SYDVKM. The CDR3 region is CASSLGGHTYEQYF. CDR3 coding DNA: TGTGCCAGCAGTCTGGGGGGGCATACTTACGAGCAGTACTTC.

This chain joins TRBV21-1 and TRBJ2-1; the D segment call TRBD2 is taken from the table without a DNA check. TRBV21-1 corresponds to a pseudogene. The CDR3 runs 17 residues. CDR3 DNA: TGTGCCAGCAGCAAAGCGTCAGCGGACCACTCCTACAATGAGCAGTTCTTC. The encoded protein is CASSKASADHSYNEQFF.

This clone was detected only a few times. The V call is TRBV28, the J call TRBJ1-2; D gene unclear. V lost 0 bases and J 8 bases, leaving 7 bases between the germline ends. CDR3 length: 12 residues. Germline CDR1 and CDR2: MDHEN and SYDVKM. CDR3 sequence: CASSLWEEGYTF. The CDR3, as DNA: TGTGCCAGCAGTTTATGGGAGGAGGGCTACACCTTC.

This chain connects TRBV18 to TRBJ1-1; 7 bases match TRBD1. V lost 4 bases, J lost 0 bases, and 8 bases stayed unmatched. The CDR3 totals 16 residues. Germline CDR1 and CDR2: KGHSH and LQKENI. In nucleotides, the CDR3 is TGTGCCAGCTCACTGACGACAGGGTCTATGAACACTGAAGCTTTCTTT. This gives the protein CASSLTTGSMNTEAFF.

The V gene is TRBV5-1, the J gene TRBJ2-1; D gene uncertain. V lost 3 bases and J 0 bases, leaving 4 bases between the germline ends. CDR3 size: 13 residues. CDR1 and CDR2 from the germline V gene are SGHRS and YFSETQ. CDR3 sequence: CASSWASYNEQFF. For the CDR3, the DNA is TGCGCCAGCAGCTGGGCCTCCTACAATGAGCAGTTCTTC.

This chain uses TRBV27 with TRBJ2-7; TRBD2 matches 7 bases. From germline, CDR1 is MNHEY and CDR2 SMNVEV (reference sequence). The junction had 7 bases not matched to a gene; V was cut back by 2 bases and J by 3 bases. The CDR3 runs 15 residues. CDR3 nucleotides: TGTGCCAGCAGTTTACGGCGGGAGAGTTTCTACGAGCAGTACTTC. It codes for CASSLRRESFYEQYF.

V usage is TRBV21-1 and J usage is TRBJ1-4; TRBD1, the table's D call, was not compared with the DNA. TRBV21-1 is annotated as a pseudogene. The CDR3 consists of 16 residues. The CDR3 nucleotides read TGTGCCAGCAGCAGATACAGGGGCTCAACTAATGAAAAACTGTTTTTT. Protein: CASSRYRGSTNEKLFF.

This rearrangement joins TRBV25-1 to TRBJ1-5; 8 nucleotides agree with TRBD1. Germline V gene sequence: CDR1 MGHDK, CDR2 SYGVNS. J was trimmed by 6 bases and V by 8 bases; bases with no gene match: 12. There are 15 residues in the CDR3. The CDR3 sequence: CASVTGFRGRQPQHF. The CDR3 bases are TGTGCCAGCGTCACGGGATTCAGGGGGCGTCAGCCCCAGCATTTT.

The J gene is TRBJ2-2, the V gene TRBV10-3; TRBD2 matches 8 bases. CDR1 ENHRY and CDR2 SYGVKD come from the germline V gene. The CDR3 is made up of 14 amino acids. J gave up 7 bases and V 6 bases, and 7 bases lay outside the gene matches. In nucleotides, the CDR3 is TGTGCCATCAGCGGACTAGCAGAAGGCGGGGAGCTGTTTTTT. This sequence encodes CAISGLAEGGELFF.

The V gene is TRBV14, the J gene TRBJ1-1, with unresolved D. V was clipped by 6 bases and J by 0 bases, with 8 bases between them. The CDR3 loop spans 13 amino acids. Germline CDR1 reads SGHDN; CDR2 reads FVKESK. CDR3 in DNA: TGTGCCAGCAGGAGAAGCATGAACACTGAAGCTTTCTTT. Encoded protein: CASRRSMNTEAFF.